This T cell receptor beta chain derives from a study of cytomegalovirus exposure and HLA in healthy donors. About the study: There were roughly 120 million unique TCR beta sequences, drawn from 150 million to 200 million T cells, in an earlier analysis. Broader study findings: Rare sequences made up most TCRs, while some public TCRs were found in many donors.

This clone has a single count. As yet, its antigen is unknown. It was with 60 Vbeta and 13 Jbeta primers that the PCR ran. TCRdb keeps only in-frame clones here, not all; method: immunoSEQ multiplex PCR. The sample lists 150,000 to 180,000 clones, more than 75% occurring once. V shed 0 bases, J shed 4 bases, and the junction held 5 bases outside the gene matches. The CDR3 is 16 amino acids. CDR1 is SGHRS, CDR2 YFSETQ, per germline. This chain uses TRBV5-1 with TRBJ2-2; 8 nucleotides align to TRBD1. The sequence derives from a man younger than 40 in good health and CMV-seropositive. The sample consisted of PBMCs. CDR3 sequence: CASSLAPDRVTGELFF. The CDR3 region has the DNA TGCGCCAGCAGCTTGGCCCCGGACAGGGTCACCGGGGAGCTGTTTTTT.